This section outlines one T cell receptor beta chain sequence together with its context. This specimen comes from a study of PD-L1 blockade in urothelial cancer. Turning to the study itself: Intravenous atezolizumab, 1,200 mg every 3 weeks, was begun by patients around 2014. There were a median of about 140,000 T cells in blood samples.

Generated by immunoSEQ multiplex PCR, the TCRdb table keeps only in-frame clones and is missing some. In the table there are approximately 79,000 clones, about 90% of which are singletons. This clonotype was sampled from a woman aged 70-85 years with urothelial cancer. The sequencing used PBMCs, collected around atezolizumab (anti-PD-L1) treatment.

CDR3 nucleotides: TGTGCCAGCAGCTCGGGACAGATCTATGGCTACACCTTC. This gives the protein CASSSGQIYGYTF. The chain has TRBV5-4 and TRBJ1-2; 7 nucleotides agree with TRBD1. From germline, CDR1 is SGHNT and CDR2 YYREEE (reference sequence). This CDR3 region has 13 residues. The V segment lost 3 bases and the J segment 4 bases; nucleotides outside the gene matches: 3. The full variable domain, in which reference TRBV5-4 and TRBJ1-2 provide the parts outside the CDR3, is ETGVTQSPTHLIKTRGQQVTLRCSSQSGHNTVSWYQQALGQGPQFIFQYYREEENGRGNFPPRFSGLQFPNYSSELNVNALELDDSALYLCASSSGQIYGYTFGSGTRLTVV.